These 28 T cell receptor beta chains came from one sample sequenced in a study of identifying expanded T cells in peripheral blood. Repertoires were generated with immunoSEQ multiplex PCR, while TCRdb's copy carries only in-frame clones and drops some. The table has fewer than 85,000 clones, about 89% seen once. Sequenced: blood. The receptors come from a person aged 18-70 years in good health.

The chain carries TRBV4-1 and TRBJ2-1; 13 positions agree with TRBD2. The germline CDR1 and CDR2 sequences are MGHRA and YSYEKL. CDR3 size: 18 residues. The trim removed 1 base at V and 8 bases at J, leaving 11 bases unmatched. Written as DNA, the CDR3 is TGCGCCAGCAGCCAAGGGGTTTGGACTAGCGGGAGTTTCTATGAGCAGTTCTTC. As protein: CASSQGVWTSGSFYEQFF.

The chain is built from TRBV7-9 and TRBJ1-2; no definite D call. The CDR3 is 11 residues long. Germline lookup yields CDR1 SEHNR and CDR2 FQNEAQ (reference sequence). The V end lost 2 bases, the J end lost 6 bases, and 4 bases lay between the germline ends. CDR3 nucleotide sequence: TGTGCCAGCAGCTTACTCGATGGCTACACCTTC. Its protein is CASSLLDGYTF.

The V and J genes are TRBV2 and TRBJ1-5; D is ambiguous. Looked up from germline, CDR1 is SNHLY and CDR2 is FYNNEI. The CDR3 totals 13 residues. V gave up 4 bases and J gave up 1 base, with 5 bases separating them. The CDR3 DNA reads TGTGCCAGCAGTGTATACAGCAATCAGCCCCAGCATTTT. This codes for CASSVYSNQPQHF. The complete variable domain, with remaining parts taken from reference TRBV2 and TRBJ1-5, reads EPEVTQTPSHQVTQMGQEVILRCVPISNHLYFYWYRQILGQKVEFLVSFYNNEISEKSEIFDDQFSVERPDGSNFTLKIRSTKLEDSAMYFCASSVYSNQPQHFGDGTRLSIL.

The chain carries TRBV29-1 and TRBJ2-3; D gene uncertain. CDR1 SQVTM and CDR2 ANQGSEA come from the germline V gene. Trimming left V 7 bases short and J 5 bases short, with 7 bases between. The CDR3 runs to 10 residues. The CDR3 reads CSATGDTQYF. The CDR3 DNA sequence: TGCAGCGCGACTGGAGATACGCAGTATTTT.

Written as DNA, the CDR3 is TGCGCCGTCCTCATTAGCGGGAATTACAATGAGCAGTTCTTC. Its protein is CAVLISGNYNEQFF. The chain couples TRBV5-1 to TRBJ2-1; 8 positions agree with TRBD2. V shed 10 bases and J 4 bases; nucleotides not matched to a gene: 10. Per germline, CDR1 SGHRS and CDR2 YFSETQ. This CDR3 is built from 14 residues.

The V gene is TRBV2, the J gene TRBJ2-1; 12 bases match TRBD2. This CDR3 has 14 residues. After removal of 7 bases from V and 9 bases from J, the junction contained 7 bases not matched to a gene. CDR1 and CDR2 (germline): SNHLY, FYNNEI. CDR3 bases: TGTGCCAGCACCAGTGGACTAGCGGGATTTGAGCAGTTCTTC. Its protein product is CASTSGLAGFEQFF.

The gene calls are TRBV12-1 and TRBJ2-7; the D call TRBD2 from the table was never checked on the DNA. TRBV12-1 is described as a pseudogene. The CDR3 extends over 17 amino acids. The DNA for the CDR3 is TGTGCCAGCAGCTTTGGGTCTAGCGGGAGTCTCACCTACGAGCAGTACTTC. Amino acids: CASSFGSSGSLTYEQYF.

This clone was seen a few times. The V call is TRBV7-2, the J call TRBJ2-4; D is unclear. The CDR3 length is 12 residues. Germline CDR1 SGHTA, CDR2 FQGNSA. Trimming pared 5 bases from V and 8 bases from J, leaving 10 bases between. CDR3 sequence (DNA): TGTGCCAGCAGCCTAGAAGGGTACATTCAGTACTTC. This sequence encodes CASSLEGYIQYF.

The genes are TRBV28 and TRBJ2-4, with 8 nucleotides matching TRBD1. With 5 bases clipped from V and 3 bases from J, the junction kept 9 bases outside the gene matches. The CDR3 loop spans 16 amino acids. CDR1 and CDR2 from the germline V gene are MDHEN and SYDVKM. The CDR3 region has the DNA TGTGCCAGCAGTGACAGGGGCCCGATGGACAAAAACATTCAGTACTTC. Its translation is CASSDRGPMDKNIQYF.

The V and J genes are TRBV2 and TRBJ2-7; D gene unclear. The CDR3 is 13 residues long. Trimming left V 6 bases short and J 1 base short, with 10 bases between. CDR1 is SNHLY, CDR2 FYNNEI, per germline. CDR3 in DNA: TGTGCCAGCAGGGGCCCCGGATCCTACGAGCAGTACTTC. It is translated as CASRGPGSYEQYF.

The V call is TRBV19, the J call TRBJ1-1, with D unclear. This CDR3 has 16 residues. Germline V gene sequence: CDR1 LNHDA, CDR2 SQIVND (reference sequence). V was cut by 7 bases and J by 3 bases, with 21 bases left in between. CDR3 DNA: TGTGCCAGTATCGGGGAACAGTATTTTGGGGACACTGAAGCTTTCTTT. It translates to CASIGEQYFGDTEAFF. Filled out from reference TRBV19 and TRBJ1-1, the complete variable domain reads DGGITQSPKYLFRKEGQNVTLSCEQNLNHDAMYWYRQDPGQGLRLIYYSQIVNDFQKGDIAEGYSVSREKKESFPLTVTSAQKNPTAFYLCASIGEQYFGDTEAFFGQGTRLTVV.

The rearrangement uses TRBV2 and TRBJ1-6, with a weak D call TRBD1 (5 bases). The CDR3 length is 13 residues. Deletions cut 11 bases from V and 9 bases from J, with 17 bases between. Germline CDR1 SNHLY, CDR2 FYNNEI. The CDR3 DNA sequence: TGTGCCGGAGGAGGAGGGGTGGGTTCACCCCTCCACTTT. Translated, it gives CAGGGGVGSPLHF.

The rearrangement links TRBV7-2 to TRBJ1-2; 7 bases align to TRBD1. CDR1 and CDR2 (germline): SGHTA, FQGNSA. V was clipped by 5 bases and J by 7 bases; unmatched bases: 16. The CDR3 spans 16 residues. The CDR3 reads CASSPRGPTGLGGYTF. CDR3 in DNA: TGTGCCAGCAGCCCGAGGGGGCCCACAGGGCTGGGTGGCTACACCTTC.

The chain recombines TRBV29-1 with TRBJ2-7; 7 nucleotides line up with TRBD1. The V segment lost 4 bases and the J segment 2 bases; nucleotides outside the gene matches: 8. This CDR3 has 14 amino acids. The germline V gene encodes CDR1 SQVTM and CDR2 ANQGSEA. In DNA, the CDR3 is TGCAGCGTTGTTCCCCGGGACAGACCCTACGAGCAGTACTTC. Translating it yields CSVVPRDRPYEQYF.

J is TRBJ1-2 and V is TRBV12-2. TRBV12-2 is assigned pseudogene status. This CDR3 is built from 16 residues. The CDR3 DNA follows: TGTGCAAGTCGCTCACGACCTCAAGGGACTACCTATGGCTACACCTTC. Protein: CASRSRPQGTTYGYTF.

The chain has TRBV28 and TRBJ2-1; 7 bases line up with TRBD2. This CDR3 region has 16 residues. The J segment lost 6 bases and the V segment lost 1 base, leaving 9 bases of the junction unmatched. Germline CDR1 and CDR2: MDHEN and SYDVKM. CDR3 region: CASSLSGSGSSNEQFF. The CDR3 DNA follows: TGTGCCAGCAGTTTATCGGGTAGCGGGTCTTCCAATGAGCAGTTCTTC.

This chain uses TRBV4-3 with TRBJ2-3; D uncertain. The germline V gene encodes CDR1 LGHNA and CDR2 YSLEER. The CDR3 runs 13 residues. Trimming pared 4 bases from V and 4 bases from J, leaving 9 bases between. CDR3 loop: CASSLRTADTQYF. CDR3 DNA sequence: TGCGCCAGCAGCCTGCGGACGGCAGATACGCAGTATTTT.

The V and J genes are TRBV6-6 and TRBJ2-7, with D perhaps assigned TRBD1 or TRBD2 (5 bases each). CDR1 is MNHNY and CDR2 is SVGAGI in the germline V gene (reference sequence). With 5 bases removed from V and 0 bases from J, the gap between germline ends came to 14 bases. The CDR3 is made up of 15 amino acids. The chain's CDR3 is CASSPGTASSYEQYF. In nucleotides, the CDR3 is TGTGCCAGCAGTCCCGGGACGGCAAGCTCCTACGAGCAGTACTTC.

This chain uses TRBV28 with TRBJ1-2; D gene uncertain. Germline assignment: CDR1 MDHEN and CDR2 SYDVKM. This CDR3 region has 13 residues. V was clipped by 2 bases and J by 4 bases, with 8 bases between them. CDR3 protein: CASSLISGYGYTF. CDR3 bases: TGTGCCAGCAGTTTAATCTCGGGCTATGGCTACACCTTC.

The rearrangement links TRBV15 to TRBJ1-1; D is possibly TRBD1 (5 bases). The V and J ends lost 1 base and 5 bases respectively, with 11 bases between them. The CDR3 length is 14 residues. CDR1 is LNHNV and CDR2 is YYDKDF in the germline V gene (reference sequence). The CDR3 region is CATSRGGALTEAFF. In nucleotides, the CDR3 is TGTGCCACCAGCAGAGGAGGGGCGTTAACTGAAGCTTTCTTT.

About this clone itself: Other DNA sequences within the sample encode an identical CDR3. The CDR3 here is CASSWGPTGELFF. In DNA, the CDR3 is TGTGCCAGCAGCTGGGGTCCCACCGGGGAGCTGTTTTTT. This chain links TRBV4-2 with TRBJ2-2; D gene unclear. Germline-derived CDR1 and CDR2 are LGHNA and YNFKEQ. V was cut by 5 bases and J by 4 bases, with 8 bases left in between. This CDR3 has 13 amino acids.

The chain combines TRBV19 with TRBJ1-6; D not certain. This CDR3 is 15 amino acids long. Trimming pared 3 bases from V and 5 bases from J, leaving 11 bases between. The germline V gene has CDR1 LNHDA and CDR2 SQIVND (reference sequence). The CDR3 DNA reads as TGTGCCAGTAGTATTTGGGGTTGGGATAATTCACCCCTCCACTTT. Translation gives CASSIWGWDNSPLHF.

J is TRBJ1-5 and V is TRBV20-1; D gene unclear. In germline, CDR1 is DFQATT, CDR2 SNEGSKA (reference sequence). The CDR3 spans 11 residues. V lost 5 bases and J lost 6, with 8 bases in between. The CDR3 sequence: CSASTGQPQHF. The CDR3 DNA follows: TGCAGTGCTTCCACCGGTCAGCCCCAGCATTTT.

This clone was counted between two and nine times. J is TRBJ2-7 and V is TRBV2, with 8 bases that match TRBD1. Germline trimming cut 9 bases from V and 5 bases from J; bases unmatched to any gene: 18. The CDR3 runs 16 residues. Germline V lookup: CDR1 SNHLY, CDR2 FYNNEI. CDR3 sequence reads: CARSGRLGTGVDEQYF. CDR3 nucleotide sequence: TGTGCCAGATCCGGACGATTGGGGACAGGTGTGGACGAGCAGTACTTC.

The CDR3 loop reads CASSLPPGSSYEQYF. The CDR3 bases are TGTGCCAGCAGCTTACCCCCAGGGTCCTCCTACGAGCAGTACTTC. The V gene is TRBV7-8, the J gene TRBJ2-7, with D perhaps matching TRBD1 (5 bases). The V end was cut by 2 bases, the J end by 0 bases, with 11 bases between. The CDR3 runs to 15 residues. Looked up from germline, CDR1 is SGHVS and CDR2 is FQNEAQ. Complete variable domain (other parts from reference TRBV7-8 and TRBJ2-7): GAGVSQSPRYKVAKRGQDVALRCDPISGHVSLFWYQQALGQGPEFLTYFQNEAQLDKSGLPSDRFFAERPEGSVSTLKIQRTQQEDSAVYLCASSLPPGSSYEQYFGPGTRLTVT.

This rearrangement joins TRBV4-3 to TRBJ2-7; 8 bases line up with TRBD1. There are 15 residues in the CDR3. Germline-derived CDR1 and CDR2 are LGHNA and YSLEER. The V gene end was trimmed by 0 bases and the J gene end by 3 bases; junction bases not matched to a gene: 4. DNA of the CDR3: TGCGCCAGCAGCCAAGACCGGACAGGGTACTACGAGCAGTACTTC. It encodes CASSQDRTGYYEQYF.

The rearrangement joins TRBV5-1 to TRBJ2-1; unclear D gene. Trimming left V 5 bases short and J 9 bases short, with 12 bases between. In germline, CDR1 is SGHRS, CDR2 YFSETQ. The CDR3 contains 12 residues. The CDR3: CASRVSSSEQFF. CDR3 DNA: TGCGCCAGCAGGGTTAGTTCCAGTGAGCAGTTCTTC.

This chain connects TRBV6-1 to TRBJ2-7; D is perhaps TRBD1 (6 bases). Per the germline V gene, CDR1 is MNHNS and CDR2 is SASEGT. The CDR3 runs 13 residues. Trimming took 4 bases from V and 5 from J, leaving 12 bases between them. The CDR3 sequence: CASSAGTIHEQYF. CDR3 bases: TGTGCCAGCAGTGCCGGGACAATCCACGAGCAGTACTTC.